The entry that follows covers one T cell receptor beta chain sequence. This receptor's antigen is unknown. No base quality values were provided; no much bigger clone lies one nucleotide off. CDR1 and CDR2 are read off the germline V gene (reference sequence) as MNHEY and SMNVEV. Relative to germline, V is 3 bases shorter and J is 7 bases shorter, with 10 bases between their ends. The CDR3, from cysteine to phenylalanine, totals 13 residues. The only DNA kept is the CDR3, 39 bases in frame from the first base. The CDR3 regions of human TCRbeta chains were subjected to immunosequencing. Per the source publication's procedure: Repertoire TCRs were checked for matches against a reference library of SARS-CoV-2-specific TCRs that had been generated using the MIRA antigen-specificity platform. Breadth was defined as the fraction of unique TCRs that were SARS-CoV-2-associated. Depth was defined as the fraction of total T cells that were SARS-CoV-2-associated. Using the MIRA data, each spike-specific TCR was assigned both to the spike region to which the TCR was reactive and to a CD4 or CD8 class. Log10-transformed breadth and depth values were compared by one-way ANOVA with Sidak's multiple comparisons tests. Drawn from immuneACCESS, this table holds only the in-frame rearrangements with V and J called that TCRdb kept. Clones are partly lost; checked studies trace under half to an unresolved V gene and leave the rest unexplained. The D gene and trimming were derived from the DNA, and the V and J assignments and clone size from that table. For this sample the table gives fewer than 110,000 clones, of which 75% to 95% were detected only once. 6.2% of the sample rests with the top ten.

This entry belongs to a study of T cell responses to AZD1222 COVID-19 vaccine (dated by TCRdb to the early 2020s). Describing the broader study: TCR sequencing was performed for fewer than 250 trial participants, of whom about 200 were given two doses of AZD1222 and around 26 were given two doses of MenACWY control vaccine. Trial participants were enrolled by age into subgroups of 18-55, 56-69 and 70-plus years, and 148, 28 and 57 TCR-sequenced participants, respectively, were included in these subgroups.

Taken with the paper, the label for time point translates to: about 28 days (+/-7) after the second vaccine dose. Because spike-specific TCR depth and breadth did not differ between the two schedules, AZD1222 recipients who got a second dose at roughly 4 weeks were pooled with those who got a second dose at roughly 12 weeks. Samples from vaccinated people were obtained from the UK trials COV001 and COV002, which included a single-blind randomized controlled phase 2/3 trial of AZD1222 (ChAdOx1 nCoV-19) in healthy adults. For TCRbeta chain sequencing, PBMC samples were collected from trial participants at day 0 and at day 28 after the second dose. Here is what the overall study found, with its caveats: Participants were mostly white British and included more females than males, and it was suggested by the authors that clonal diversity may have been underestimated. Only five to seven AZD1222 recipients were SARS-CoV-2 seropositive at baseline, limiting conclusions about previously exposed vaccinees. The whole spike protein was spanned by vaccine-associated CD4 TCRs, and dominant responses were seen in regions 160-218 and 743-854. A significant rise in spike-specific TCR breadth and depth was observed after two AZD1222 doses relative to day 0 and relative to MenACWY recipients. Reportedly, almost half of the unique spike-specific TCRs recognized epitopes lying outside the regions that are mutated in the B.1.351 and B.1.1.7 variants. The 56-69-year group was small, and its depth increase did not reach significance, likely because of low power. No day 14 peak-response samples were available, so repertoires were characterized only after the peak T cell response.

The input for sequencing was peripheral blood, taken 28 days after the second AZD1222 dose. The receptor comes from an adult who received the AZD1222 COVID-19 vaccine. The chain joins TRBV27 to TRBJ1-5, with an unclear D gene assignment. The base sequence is TGTGCCAGCAGTTTGTGGGTGAACCAGCCCCAGCATTTT. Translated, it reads CASSLWVNQPQHF.